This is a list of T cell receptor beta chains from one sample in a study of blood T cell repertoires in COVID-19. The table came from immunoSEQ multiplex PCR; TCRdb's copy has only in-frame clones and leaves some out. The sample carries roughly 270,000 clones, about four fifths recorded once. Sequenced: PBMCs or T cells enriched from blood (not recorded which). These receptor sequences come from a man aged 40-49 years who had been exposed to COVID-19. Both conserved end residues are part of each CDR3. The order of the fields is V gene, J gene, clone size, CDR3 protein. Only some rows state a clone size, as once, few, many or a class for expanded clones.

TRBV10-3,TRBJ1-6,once,CAISEETGYGSPLHF
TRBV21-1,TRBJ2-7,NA,CASSLSGTGPYEQYF
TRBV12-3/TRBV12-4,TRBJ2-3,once,CASSSESTDTQYF
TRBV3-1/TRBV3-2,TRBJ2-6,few,CASSQDVEGSGSSGANVLTF
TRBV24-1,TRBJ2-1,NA,CATSDLAPYVYNEQFF
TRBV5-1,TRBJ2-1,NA,CASSSPSSGRNNEQFF
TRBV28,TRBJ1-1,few,CASPKWGLLYTEAFF
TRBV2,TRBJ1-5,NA,CASSLQGRANQPQHF
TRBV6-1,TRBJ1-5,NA,CASSDYQYSNQPQHF
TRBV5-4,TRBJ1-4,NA,CASSPIPATREKLFF
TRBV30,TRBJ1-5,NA,CAWNGQPNQPQHF
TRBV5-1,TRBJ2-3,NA,CASSPGHTSTDTQYF
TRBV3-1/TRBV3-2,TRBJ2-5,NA,CASSHSLHQGQETQYF
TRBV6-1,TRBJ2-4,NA,CASSDVGLAKNIQYF
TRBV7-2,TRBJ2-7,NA,CASSPQGLAAPQYF
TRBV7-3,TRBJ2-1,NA,CASSPSSGRYGDEQFF
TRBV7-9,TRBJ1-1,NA,CASSFGSQRGRALF
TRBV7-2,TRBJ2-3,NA,CASSLRGSGDTQYF